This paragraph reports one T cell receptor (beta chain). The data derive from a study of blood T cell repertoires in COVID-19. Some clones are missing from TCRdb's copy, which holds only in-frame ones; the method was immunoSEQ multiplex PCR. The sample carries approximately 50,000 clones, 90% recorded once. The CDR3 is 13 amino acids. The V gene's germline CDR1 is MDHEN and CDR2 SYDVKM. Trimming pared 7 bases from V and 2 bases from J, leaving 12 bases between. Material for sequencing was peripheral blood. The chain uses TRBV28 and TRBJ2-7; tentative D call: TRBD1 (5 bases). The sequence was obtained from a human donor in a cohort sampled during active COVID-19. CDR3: CASNSRQTYEQYF. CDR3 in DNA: TGTGCCAGCAACTCCCGACAGACCTACGAGCAGTACTTC.